This T cell receptor beta chain was sequenced in a study of glioma-infiltrating T cells. Findings and caveats of the study: CDR3 overlap between tissue and blood was very small. Non-neoplastic patients had below-expected tissue-blood divergence, while all gliomas exceeded expectation.

CDR3 length: 16 amino acids. Germline values: CDR1 SSHAT, CDR2 FNYEAQ (reference sequence). TCR alpha and beta CDR3 regions were amplified from RNA using iRepertoire nested multiplex PCR. One entry per CDR3 protein results from TCRdb running MiXCR on the multiplex PCR reads. The sample carries around 190,000 distinct CDR3 sequences, 25% to 35% recorded once. As for this clonotype: As yet, its antigen is unknown. A much larger clone lies one base from this, so it may be a read error.

The genes are TRBV7-7 and TRBJ1-1; no firm D call. This TCR derives from a human donor with low-grade glioma or glioblastoma, undergoing nonglioma brain surgery, or in good health (not recorded which). The material sequenced was glioma tissue, nonneoplastic brain tissue, or PBMCs (not recorded which). CDR3 residues: CARSQGPGRTNTEAFF. The DNA for the CDR3 is TGCGCCAGAAGCCAAGGGCCCGGGCGGACCAACACTGAAGCTTTCTTT.